These 8 T cell receptor beta chains originate from one sample sequenced in a study of lymphopenia after photon versus proton radiotherapy. Method: immunoSEQ multiplex PCR; TCRdb's copy keeps in-frame clones and lacks some. Of some 64,000 clones listed, roughly 87% are singletons. The sequenced sample was peripheral blood, obtained from a patient treated with proton-based radiotherapy. These receptors were collected from a man older than 75 with esophageal cancer.

The rearrangement uses TRBV5-4 and TRBJ2-1; D remains unclear. The CDR3 runs 15 residues. Germline V CDR1 and CDR2: SGHNT, YYREEE (reference sequence). Trimming removed 2 bases at V and 2 bases at J, with 11 bases between. CDR3 sequence reads: CASSLGSRAYNEQFF. CDR3 coding DNA: TGTGCCAGCAGCTTAGGGTCCCGGGCCTACAATGAGCAGTTCTTC.

The V and J genes are TRBV28 and TRBJ2-5; perhaps TRBD2 as D (6 bases). Per germline, CDR1 MDHEN and CDR2 SYDVKM. Trimming cost V 2 bases and J 5 bases, with 18 bases left between them. The CDR3 totals 16 residues. The CDR3 nucleotides are TGTGCCAGCAGTTTAGGGGACTCCGAAGGATGGGAGACCCAGTACTTC. Its translation is CASSLGDSEGWETQYF. The full variable domain, completed using reference TRBV28 and TRBJ2-5, is DVKVTQSSRYLVKRTGEKVFLECVQDMDHENMFWYRQDPGLGLRLIYFSYDVKMKEKGDIPEGYSVSREKKERFSLILESASTNQTSMYLCASSLGDSEGWETQYFGPGTRLLVL.

The genes are TRBV5-4 and TRBJ2-6, with 9 bases identical to TRBD1. V trimming: 4 bases; J trimming: 2 bases; junction bases outside the gene matches: 7. This CDR3 comprises 17 residues. Germline V gene sequence: CDR1 SGHNT, CDR2 YYREEE (reference sequence). The CDR3, as DNA: TGTGCCAGCAGCACGTCCCGGGACAGGGCTGGGGCCAACGTCCTGACTTTC. Its protein product is CASSTSRDRAGANVLTF.

The chain employs TRBV4-1 and TRBJ1-2, with a weak D call TRBD1 (6 bases). There are 14 residues in the CDR3. In germline, CDR1 is MGHRA, CDR2 YSYEKL. Trimming left V 4 bases short and J 8 bases short, with 17 bases between. CDR3 residues: CASSRRVQGGGYTF. CDR3 bases: TGCGCCAGCAGCCGAAGGGTACAGGGAGGGGGCTACACCTTC.

The chain uses TRBV7-2 and TRBJ1-2; TRBD1 aligns across 7 bases. Germline V gives CDR1 SGHTA, CDR2 FQGNSA. This CDR3 region has 14 residues. The V and J ends lost 2 bases and 5 bases, in that order; junction bases with no gene match: 5. CDR3 in DNA: TGTGCCAGCAGCTTATGGACAGGCGATTATGGCTACACCTTC. Protein sequence: CASSLWTGDYGYTF.

CDR3 in amino acids: CASSQTLAGGPSLVEQYF. CDR3 nucleotides: TGCGCCAGCAGCCAAACACTAGCGGGGGGTCCCAGCCTCGTCGAGCAGTACTTC. The V gene is TRBV4-1, the J gene TRBJ2-7; 12 nucleotides line up with TRBD2. V was pared by 2 bases and J by 6 bases, with 14 bases of the junction left unmatched. CDR1 is MGHRA, CDR2 YSYEKL, per germline. The CDR3 spans 18 residues.

This chain uses TRBV5-5 with TRBJ1-1; weak D call: TRBD1 (6 bases). The CDR3 has 16 amino acids. Looked up from germline, CDR1 is SGHKS and CDR2 is YYEKEE (reference sequence). Deletions cut 4 bases from V and 4 bases from J, with 20 bases between. In DNA form, the CDR3 reads TGTGCCAGCAGCATCGGGACACCCATGACGATCACTGAAGCTTTCTTT. Protein sequence: CASSIGTPMTITEAFF. Full variable domain (rest looked up from reference TRBV5-5 and TRBJ1-1): DAGVTQSPTHLIKTRGQQVTLRCSPISGHKSVSWYQQVLGQGPQFIFQYYEKEERGRGNFPDRFSARQFPNYSSELNVNALLLGDSALYLCASSIGTPMTITEAFFGQGTRLTVV.

The chain uses TRBV12-5 and TRBJ2-3; D not resolved. Trimming removed 0 bases at V and 4 bases at J, with 2 bases between. Germline V lookup: CDR1 LGHNT, CDR2 FRNRAP. The CDR3 has 12 residues. In DNA, the CDR3 is TGTGCTAGTGGTTTGGTCGCAGATACGCAGTATTTT. Protein product: CASGLVADTQYF.